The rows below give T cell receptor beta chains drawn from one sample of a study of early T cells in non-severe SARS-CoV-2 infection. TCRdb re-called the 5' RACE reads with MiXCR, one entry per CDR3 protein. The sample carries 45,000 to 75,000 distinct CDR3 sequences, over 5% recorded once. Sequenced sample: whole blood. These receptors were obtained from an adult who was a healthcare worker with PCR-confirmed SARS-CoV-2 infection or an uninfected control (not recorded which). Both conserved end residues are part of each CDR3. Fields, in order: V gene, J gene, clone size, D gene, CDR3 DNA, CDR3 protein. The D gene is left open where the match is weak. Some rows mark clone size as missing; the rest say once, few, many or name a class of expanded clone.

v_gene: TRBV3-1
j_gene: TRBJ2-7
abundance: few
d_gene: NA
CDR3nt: TGTGCCAGCAGCCAAGTTGGCTCACTGGCCTACGAGCAGTACTTC
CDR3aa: CASSQVGSLAYEQYF

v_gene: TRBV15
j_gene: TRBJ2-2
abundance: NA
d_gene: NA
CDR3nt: TGTGCCACCAGCAGAGGCCCGGGCGGAGGGGAGCTGTTTTTT
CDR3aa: CATSRGPGGGELFF

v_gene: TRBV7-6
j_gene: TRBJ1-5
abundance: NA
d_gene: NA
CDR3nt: TGTGCCAGCAGCGTCCCGGGCGGGCCCCAGCATTTT
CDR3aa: CASSVPGGPQHF

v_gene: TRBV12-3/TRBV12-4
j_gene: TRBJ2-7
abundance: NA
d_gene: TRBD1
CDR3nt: TGTGCCAGCTTTGGGGGACAGTCCTACGAGCAGTACTTC
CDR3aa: CASFGGQSYEQYF

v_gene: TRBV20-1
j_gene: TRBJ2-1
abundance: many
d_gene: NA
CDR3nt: TGCAGTGCTAGCTCCGGGAGAGTAAGATCCAATGAGCAGTTCTTC
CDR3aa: CSASSGRVRSNEQFF

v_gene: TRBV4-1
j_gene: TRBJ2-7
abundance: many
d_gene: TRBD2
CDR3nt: TGCGCCAGCAGCCAAGAGAGCGGGGGGGCCGCCTACGAGCAGTACTTC
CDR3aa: CASSQESGGAAYEQYF

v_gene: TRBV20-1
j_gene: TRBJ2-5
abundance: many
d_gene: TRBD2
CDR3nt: TGCAGTGCTAACGCACTAGCGGGAGGGAATAGTTTGGAGACCCAGTACTTC
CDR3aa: CSANALAGGNSLETQYF

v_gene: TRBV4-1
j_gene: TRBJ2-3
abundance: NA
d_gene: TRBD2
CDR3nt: TGCGCCAGCAGCCCCCCGGGCGGGAGACCAGATACGCAGTATTTT
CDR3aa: CASSPPGGRPDTQYF

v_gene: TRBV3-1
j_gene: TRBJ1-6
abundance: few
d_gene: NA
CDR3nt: TGTGCCAGCAGGTATCGGGACCCCTATAATTCACCCCTCCACTTT
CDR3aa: CASRYRDPYNSPLHF

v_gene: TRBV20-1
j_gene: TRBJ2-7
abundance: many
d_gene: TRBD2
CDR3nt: TGCAGTGCTAGAGGCGGCACGACTAGCGGGAGTTACGAGCAGTACTTC
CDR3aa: CSARGGTTSGSYEQYF

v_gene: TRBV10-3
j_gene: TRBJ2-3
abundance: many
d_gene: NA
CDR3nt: TGTGCCATCAGTGAGTCAAGGGGGAAGACAGATACGCAGTATTTT
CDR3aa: CAISESRGKTDTQYF

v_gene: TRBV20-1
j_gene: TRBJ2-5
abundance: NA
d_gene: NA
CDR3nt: TGCAGTGCTAACCGAGGGGAGACCCAGTACTTC
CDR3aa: CSANRGETQYF

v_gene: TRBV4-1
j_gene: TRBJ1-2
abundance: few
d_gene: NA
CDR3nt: TGCGCCAGCAGCCTAAGCAGGGTTCTTACTTCGGATGGCTACACCTTC
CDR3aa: CASSLSRVLTSDGYTF

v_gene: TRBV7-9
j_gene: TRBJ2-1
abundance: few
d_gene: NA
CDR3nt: TGTGCCAGCAGCCCCCACCCCCAGGCCGATAGCTCCTACAATGAGCAGTTCTTC
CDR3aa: CASSPHPQADSSYNEQFF

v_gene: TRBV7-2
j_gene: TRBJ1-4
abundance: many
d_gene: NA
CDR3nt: TGTGCCAGCAGCTTACACCCGGGGCAACTGAATGAAAAACTGTTTTTT
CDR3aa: CASSLHPGQLNEKLFF

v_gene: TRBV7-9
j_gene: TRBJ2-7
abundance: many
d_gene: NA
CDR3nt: TGTGCCAGCTCCTTGATGGGGCCGCGTAGCTACGAGCAGTACTTC
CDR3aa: CASSLMGPRSYEQYF

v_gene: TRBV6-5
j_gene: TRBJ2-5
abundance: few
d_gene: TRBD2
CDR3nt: TGTGCCAGCAGTTACCTTCGGACTAGCGGGAAAGGAAAGACCCAGTACTTC
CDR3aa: CASSYLRTSGKGKTQYF

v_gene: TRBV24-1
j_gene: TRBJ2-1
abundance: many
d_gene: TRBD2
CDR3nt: TGTGCCACCAGTGAGCCCTGCGTTAGAGCCGACGGGGGGAATGAGCAGTTCTTC
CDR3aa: CATSEPCVRADGGNEQFF

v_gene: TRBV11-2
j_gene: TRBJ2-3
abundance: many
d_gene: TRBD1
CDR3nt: TGTGCCAGCAGCTATGGGACAGGGATTCGGGGGGATACGCAGTATTTT
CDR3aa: CASSYGTGIRGDTQYF

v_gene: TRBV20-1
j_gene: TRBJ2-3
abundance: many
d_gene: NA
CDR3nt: TGCAGTGCCGGTCGTCCCACAGATACGCAGTATTTT
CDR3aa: CSAGRPTDTQYF

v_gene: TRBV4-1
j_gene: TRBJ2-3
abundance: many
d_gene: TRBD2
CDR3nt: TGCGCCAGCAGGGGTGTTAGCGGGAGGGGCCCTAGCACAGATACGCAGTATTTT
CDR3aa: CASRGVSGRGPSTDTQYF

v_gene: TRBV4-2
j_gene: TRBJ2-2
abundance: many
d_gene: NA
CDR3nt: TGTGCCAGCAGCCTGGTAGAATTAGGTGCCGGGGAGCTGTTTTTT
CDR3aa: CASSLVELGAGELFF

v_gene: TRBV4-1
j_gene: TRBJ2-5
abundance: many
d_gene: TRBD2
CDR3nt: TGCGCCAGCAGCCATGGGACTAGCGGGATTCGGGAGACCCAGTACTTC
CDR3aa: CASSHGTSGIRETQYF

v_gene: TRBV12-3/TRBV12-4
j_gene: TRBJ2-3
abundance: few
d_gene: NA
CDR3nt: TGTGCCAGCAGTTTCCGGGGCAGGGCGTCAGATACGCAGTATTTT
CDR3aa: CASSFRGRASDTQYF

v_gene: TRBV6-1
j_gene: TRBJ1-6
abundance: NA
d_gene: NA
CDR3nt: TGTGCCAGCAGTGGAGGAGCGGGGGGCCACTCACCCCTCCACTTT
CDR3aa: CASSGGAGGHSPLHF

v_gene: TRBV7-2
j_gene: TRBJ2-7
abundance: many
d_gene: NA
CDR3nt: TGTGCCAGCAGCTTAGCCGCGGGATCCTCAGTCATAGAGTACTTC
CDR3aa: CASSLAAGSSVIEYF

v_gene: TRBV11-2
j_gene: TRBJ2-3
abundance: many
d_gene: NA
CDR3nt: TGTGCCAGCAGCCCTCGGGCAGCAGATACGCAGTATTTT
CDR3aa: CASSPRAADTQYF

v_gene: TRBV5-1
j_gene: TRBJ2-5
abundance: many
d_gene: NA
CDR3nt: TGCGCCAGCAGCTTGGACTACCGTATCGGGACCCAGTACTTC
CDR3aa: CASSLDYRIGTQYF

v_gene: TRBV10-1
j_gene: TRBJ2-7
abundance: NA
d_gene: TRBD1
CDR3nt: TGCGCCAGCAGTGAGCGGACAGGAGGCTCTTACGAGCAGTACTTC
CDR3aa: CASSERTGGSYEQYF

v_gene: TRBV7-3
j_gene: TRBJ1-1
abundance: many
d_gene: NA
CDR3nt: TGTGCCAGCAGCCCCGTTGGAGGGGCCACTGAAGCTTTCTTT
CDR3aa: CASSPVGGATEAFF

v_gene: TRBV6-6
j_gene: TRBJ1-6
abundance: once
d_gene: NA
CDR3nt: TGTGCCAGCAGACAAACAAGGAGCTCCTATAATTCACCCCTCCACTTT
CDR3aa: CASRQTRSSYNSPLHF

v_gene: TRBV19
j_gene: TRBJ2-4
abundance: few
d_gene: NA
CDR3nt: TGTGCCAGTAGTACAGACCCAGCCAAAAACATTCAGTACTTC
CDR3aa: CASSTDPAKNIQYF

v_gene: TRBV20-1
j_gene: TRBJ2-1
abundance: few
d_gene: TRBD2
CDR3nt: TGCAGTGCTTCCCCGGGGGGGGCCTACAATGAGCAGTTCTTC
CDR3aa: CSASPGGAYNEQFF

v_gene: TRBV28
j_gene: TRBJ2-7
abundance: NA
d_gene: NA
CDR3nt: TGTGCCAGCAGCCCCGTCGGCGGCGGCTACGAGCAGTACTTC
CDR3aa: CASSPVGGGYEQYF

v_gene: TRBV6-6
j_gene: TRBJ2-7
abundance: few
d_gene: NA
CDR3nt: TGTGCCAGCAGTTACTCACAGGGATGGTACTACGAGCAGTACTTC
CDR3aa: CASSYSQGWYYEQYF

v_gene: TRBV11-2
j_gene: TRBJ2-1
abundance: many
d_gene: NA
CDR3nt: TGTGCCAGCAGCTTAACCCCCGGGACACCGACCGAGCAGTTCTTC
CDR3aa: CASSLTPGTPTEQFF

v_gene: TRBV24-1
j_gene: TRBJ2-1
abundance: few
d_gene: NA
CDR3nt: TGTGCCACCGGCGACCCAGCGCGGAACGGTTACAATGAGCAGTTCTTC
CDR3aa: CATGDPARNGYNEQFF

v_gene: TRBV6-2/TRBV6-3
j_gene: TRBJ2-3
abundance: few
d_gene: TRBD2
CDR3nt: TGTGCCAGCAGTTATAACCGGACTAGCGAAAGGACCCGCACAGATACGCAGTATTTT
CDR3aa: CASSYNRTSERTRTDTQYF

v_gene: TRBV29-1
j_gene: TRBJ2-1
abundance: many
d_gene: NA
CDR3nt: TGCAGCGTTGAGCCAACGGGGGCAGGGGTTAATGAGCAGTTCTTC
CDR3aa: CSVEPTGAGVNEQFF

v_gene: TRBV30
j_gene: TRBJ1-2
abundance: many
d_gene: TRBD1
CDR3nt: TGTGCCTGGAGTGTATACGTGCAGGGGGAAGGCTACACCTTC
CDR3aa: CAWSVYVQGEGYTF

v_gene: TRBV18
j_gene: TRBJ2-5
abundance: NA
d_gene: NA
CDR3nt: TGTGCCAGCTCACCGACTCCTGAGACCCAGTACTTC
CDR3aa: CASSPTPETQYF

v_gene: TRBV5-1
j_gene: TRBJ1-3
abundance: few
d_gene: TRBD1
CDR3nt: TGCGCCAGCAGCTTGGTCCCCGGGACAGCAAGCTCTGAAAACACCATATATTTT
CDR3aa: CASSLVPGTASSENTIYF

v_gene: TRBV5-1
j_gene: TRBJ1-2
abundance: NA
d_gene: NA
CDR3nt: TGCGCCAGCAGCCCCCTCTTCGGGGTTAACTATGGCTACACCTTC
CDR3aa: CASSPLFGVNYGYTF

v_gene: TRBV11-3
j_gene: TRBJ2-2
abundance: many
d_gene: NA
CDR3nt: TGTGCCAGCAGCTTAGGGGCCGGGGAGCTGTTTTTT
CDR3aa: CASSLGAGELFF

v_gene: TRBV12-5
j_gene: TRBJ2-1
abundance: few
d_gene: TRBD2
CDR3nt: TGTGCTAGTGGTTCGAGGGGAGGAGCGGGGTCTTACAATGAGCAGTTCTTC
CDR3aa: CASGSRGGAGSYNEQFF

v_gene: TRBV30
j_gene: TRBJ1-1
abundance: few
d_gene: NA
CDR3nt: TGTGCCTGGAGTCCGCCGGGTCCCCGAACTGAAGCTTTCTTT
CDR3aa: CAWSPPGPRTEAFF

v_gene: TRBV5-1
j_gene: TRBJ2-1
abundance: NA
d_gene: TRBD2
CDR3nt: TGCGCCAGCAGCTTCGGGCTAGCGGGCCAAAATGAGCAGTTCTTC
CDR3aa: CASSFGLAGQNEQFF

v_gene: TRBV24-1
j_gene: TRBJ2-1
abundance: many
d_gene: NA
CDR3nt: TGTGCCACCAGTGAGTATGAGGGTACAGGGCAGTTCTTC
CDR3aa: CATSEYEGTGQFF